A single sample is the source of the 11 T cell receptor beta chains below, sequenced in a study of cytomegalovirus exposure and HLA in healthy donors (dated 2017 in TCRdb). The method was the immunoSEQ multiplex PCR assay. A mixture of 60 forward primers for TCR Vbeta segments and 13 reverse primers for TCR Jbeta segments was used in the multiplex PCR. As stored in TCRdb, this immuneACCESS dataset retains in-frame rearrangements with V and J assigned. A fraction of the clones does not appear; measured against another copy, unresolved V genes explain less than half of the discrepancy, and the remainder lacks a known reason. This sample lists 210,000 or so clones; roughly four fifths were detected once. The ten largest clones add up to roughly 2.1% of the sample. The sample consisted of PBMCs. These receptors were taken from a young woman in good health and CMV-seropositive.

The J gene is TRBJ1-2, the V gene TRBV19, with 7 bases identical to TRBD1. Germline V gives CDR1 LNHDA, CDR2 SQIVND (reference sequence). The CDR3 has 16 residues. With V trimmed by 6 bases and J by 6 bases, 16 bases remained unmatched. CDR3 in DNA: TGTGCCAGTAGCCCTCTATCGAGGGGGCGTCTGCATGGCTACACCTTC. As protein: CASSPLSRGRLHGYTF.

This chain connects TRBV5-4 to TRBJ2-5; 11 bases are shared with TRBD2. CDR3 length: 17 amino acids. The germline CDR1 and CDR2 sequences are SGHNT and YYREEE (reference sequence). V trimming: 0 bases; J trimming: 0 bases; junction bases outside the gene matches: 4. The CDR3, as DNA: TGTGCCAGCAGCTTGGATCGACTAGCGGGGAACCAAGAGACCCAGTACTTC. Its translation is CASSLDRLAGNQETQYF.

V usage is TRBV18 and J usage is TRBJ2-3; a possible D gene is TRBD2 (5 bases). CDR1 and CDR2 (germline): KGHSH, LQKENI. The CDR3 is made up of 15 amino acids. V dropped 5 bases and J dropped 5 bases, with 17 bases sitting between them. CDR3: CASSSLSGILDTQYF. The DNA for the CDR3 is TGTGCCAGCTCATCACTATCCGGGATACTAGATACGCAGTATTTT.

This clone has a handful of counts. The rearrangement joins TRBV7-9 to TRBJ1-5, with D unresolved. Trimming cost V 9 bases and J 2 bases, with 8 bases left between them. Germline-derived CDR1 and CDR2 are SEHNR and FQNEAQ (reference sequence). This CDR3 contains 12 residues. In nucleotides, the CDR3 is TGTGCCAGGAGGGCGGGCAATCAGCCCCAGCATTTT. It yields the protein CARRAGNQPQHF.

The rearrangement links TRBV5-4 to TRBJ1-4, with TRBD1 identical over 8 bases. Unmatched junction bases numbered 9, after V lost 4 bases and J lost 7 bases. The CDR3 has 15 amino acids. Germline V CDR1 and CDR2: SGHNT, YYREEE (reference sequence). CDR3 nucleotide sequence: TGTGCCAGCAGCCGTGCAGGGGGCGTCGGTGAAAAACTGTTTTTT. This sequence encodes CASSRAGGVGEKLFF.

This chain joins TRBV5-5 and TRBJ1-1; TRBD1 matches 9 bases. Germline CDR1 reads SGHKS; CDR2 reads YYEKEE (reference sequence). The V gene end was trimmed by 4 bases and the J gene end by 5 bases; junction bases not matched to a gene: 9. CDR3 length: 15 amino acids. In DNA form, the CDR3 reads TGTGCCAGCAGCCGCCCCGGGACAGGGAAAACTGAAGCTTTCTTT. This sequence encodes CASSRPGTGKTEAFF.

This chain uses TRBV30 with TRBJ2-1; TRBD2 agrees at 7 bases. CDR1 is GTSNPN and CDR2 is SVGIG in the germline V gene (reference sequence). Trimming took 5 bases from V and 0 from J; bases not matched to a gene: 13. The CDR3 runs 17 residues. The DNA of the CDR3 is TGTGCCTGGTTCTCTGAGGGTCGCGGGAGCTCCTACAATGAGCAGTTCTTC. Protein: CAWFSEGRGSSYNEQFF.

This clone has just one count. The rearrangement links TRBV28 to TRBJ1-1, with a possible D match to TRBD1 (6 bases). CDR3 size: 16 residues. V was clipped by 7 bases and J by 0 bases, with 18 bases between them. Germline V gene lookup returns CDR1 MDHEN and CDR2 SYDVKM. This CDR3 is CASTQSIDRMNTEAFF. Here the CDR3 DNA reads TGTGCCAGCACACAATCAATCGACAGGATGAACACTGAAGCTTTCTTT.

This chain uses TRBV19 with TRBJ2-2; 13 nucleotides agree with TRBD2. CDR3 size: 17 residues. The germline V gene encodes CDR1 LNHDA and CDR2 SQIVND (reference sequence). Unmatched junction bases numbered 9, after V lost 5 bases and J lost 6 bases. In DNA form, the CDR3 reads TGTGCCAGTAGTCTGCGCGGACTAGCGGGGGCCGCCGGGGAGCTGTTTTTT. This translates into CASSLRGLAGAAGELFF.

This chain connects TRBV28 to TRBJ1-2; possible D gene TRBD1, 6 bases. V lost 6 bases and J lost 0, with 17 bases in between. Germline V gives CDR1 MDHEN, CDR2 SYDVKM. The CDR3 is 16 amino acids. The CDR3 DNA sequence: TGTGCCAGCAGCACCCGCAGGGGTCAAGCTAACTATGGCTACACCTTC. Translated: CASSTRRGQANYGYTF.

The V and J genes are TRBV4-1 and TRBJ1-2, with D possibly TRBD1 on 5 matching bases. CDR3 length: 15 amino acids. The V end lost 4 bases, the J end lost 8 bases, and 20 bases lay between the germline ends. Germline-derived CDR1 and CDR2 are MGHRA and YSYEKL. The CDR3 loop reads CASSPSEGVSWGYTF. CDR3 in DNA: TGCGCCAGCAGCCCCTCGGAAGGGGTCAGTTGGGGCTACACCTTC.